The present entry profiles one T cell receptor (beta chain) with its context. This clonotype was seen many times. Its antigen remains undetermined. No per-base quality is available; no much larger clone lies one base away. The V and J ends are trimmed by 1 base and 1 base, leaving 7 bases between them. The CDR3 measures 14 amino acids from cysteine to phenylalanine. Left in the record is the CDR3 DNA by itself, 42 bases read in frame from the first base. CDR1 SGHVS and CDR2 FNYEAQ are derived from the germline V gene. The library was produced with PCR. Sequenced on an Illumina HiSeq 2500. Molecular barcoding was employed in the preparation of TCR libraries, with unique molecular identifiers being used to normalize TCRbeta repertoire quantification. TCRdb's own reprocessing of the public reads used fastp at Q25 and MiXCR and kept productive beta chains. Every distinct CDR3 protein forms one entry, paired with its most common genes and DNA. This sample holds 60,000 to 70,000 distinct CDR3 sequences; 4.9% were observed only once. The ten largest clonotypes hold 18% of the sample.

This sample stems from a study of T-cell reconstitution after alpha-beta-depleted transplantation in children (dated by TCRdb to 2015 to 2016). Notes on the research overall: Using TCR repertoire profiling, the study quantitatively followed how T-cell immune reconstitution unfolded in children after TCRalphabeta/CD19-depleted allogeneic hematopoietic cell transplantation.

General conclusions and limits of the study: The high TCRbeta diversity at day 60 in some patients was ascribed to recipient T cells and intrathymic progenitors that had survived conditioning. Over the following months the frequencies of hyperexpanded clones went down, and after one year T-cell counts and TCRbeta diversity were mostly credited to newly produced T cells. Apparently early alphabetaT-cell count recovery about two months after transplant reportedly relied on only several hundred rapidly expanded clones derived from non-depleted graft cells.

The sample's treatment or condition label, decoded: allogeneic hematopoietic cell transplantation with graft depleted of TCRalphabeta T cells and CD19 B cells. Transplant recipients were children who received TCRalphabeta/CD19-depleted allogeneic hematopoietic cell grafts. Sequenced material: PBMCs, mostly from graft donor cells, taken 180 days after TCRalphabeta/CD19-depleted stem cell transplant. Recombination linked TRBV7-6 to TRBJ1-1; TRBD1 could be the D gene, as 5 bases match. The receptor was isolated from a boy younger than two who had a stem cell transplant for acute myeloid leukemia, so the T cells may come from the graft donor. CDR3 sequence: CASSLVQENTEAFF. The bases are TGTGCCAGCAGCTTAGTACAGGAGAACACTGAAGCTTTCTTT.